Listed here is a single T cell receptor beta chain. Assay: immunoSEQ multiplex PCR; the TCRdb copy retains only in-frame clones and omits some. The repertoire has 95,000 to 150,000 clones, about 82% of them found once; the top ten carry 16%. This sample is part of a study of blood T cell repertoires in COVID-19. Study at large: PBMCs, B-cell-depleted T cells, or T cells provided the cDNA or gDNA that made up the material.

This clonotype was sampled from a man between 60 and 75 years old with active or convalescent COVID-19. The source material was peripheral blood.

CDR3 region: CASSGKQGTNEKLFF. The CDR3 nucleotides read TGTGCCAGCAGCGGGAAACAGGGAACTAATGAAAAACTGTTTTTT. The V gene is TRBV5-4, the J gene TRBJ1-4, with a possible D match to TRBD1 (6 bases). Between the trimmed V and J ends, which lost 4 bases and 1 base, there was a span of 11 bases. The CDR3 is made up of 15 amino acids. Germline V CDR1 and CDR2: SGHNT, YYREEE (reference sequence).